These 17 T cell receptor beta chains came from one sample sequenced in a study of T cell changes during pregnancy in multiple sclerosis. Some clones are missing from TCRdb's copy, which holds only in-frame ones; the method was immunoSEQ multiplex PCR. This sample has 90,000 to 95,000 clones, with approximately 94% found just once. Source: peripheral blood, taken in the third trimester of pregnancy. These receptors originate from a female donor with multiple sclerosis, enrolled in a pregnancy study.

This chain links TRBV5-5 with TRBJ2-3; no firm D call. Trimming shortened V by 5 bases and J by 2 bases, and 6 bases separated the two germline ends. This CDR3 comprises 12 residues. CDR1 and CDR2 from the germline V gene are SGHKS and YYEKEE (reference sequence). CDR3 region: CASRAPTDTQYF. DNA for the CDR3: TGTGCCAGCAGAGCCCCCACAGATACGCAGTATTTT. Complete variable domain (other parts from reference TRBV5-5 and TRBJ2-3): DAGVTQSPTHLIKTRGQQVTLRCSPISGHKSVSWYQQVLGQGPQFIFQYYEKEERGRGNFPDRFSARQFPNYSSELNVNALLLGDSALYLCASRAPTDTQYFGPGTRLTVL.

V gene TRBV11-2 combines with J gene TRBJ2-5, with D tentatively TRBD1 (5 bases). Trimming took 4 bases from V and 4 from J, leaving 16 bases between them. The CDR3 is 15 residues long. Germline V gene lookup returns CDR1 SGHAT and CDR2 FQNNGV. CDR3 sequence reads: CASSSKIGVIETQYF. CDR3 DNA sequence: TGTGCCAGCAGCTCAAAGATAGGGGTTATAGAGACCCAGTACTTC.

The rearrangement links TRBV20-1 to TRBJ1-2, with TRBD1 as a possible D gene (5 bases). Germline CDR1 reads DFQATT; CDR2 reads SNEGSKA (reference sequence). This CDR3 region has 11 residues. V was shortened by 8 bases and J by 4 bases, with 11 bases between the two germline ends. The CDR3 nucleotides read TGCAGTCAAGACAGCCCCTATGGCTACACCTTC. Protein sequence: CSQDSPYGYTF.

This sequence joins TRBV28 and TRBJ2-5, with D possibly being TRBD2 (7 bases). The CDR3 is made up of 15 amino acids. V was shortened by 1 base and J by 4 bases, with 13 bases between the two germline ends. Germline values: CDR1 MDHEN, CDR2 SYDVKM. In nucleotides, the CDR3 is TGTGCCAGCAGTTTATATTCGGGGGGCGCAGAGACCCAGTACTTC. This encodes CASSLYSGGAETQYF.

This clone was found a few times. The chain has TRBV28 and TRBJ1-2; the D gene is possibly TRBD1 (5 bases). CDR1 and CDR2 from the germline V gene are MDHEN and SYDVKM. V lost 6 bases and J 3 bases, leaving 14 bases between the germline ends. This CDR3 comprises 14 residues. CDR3 nucleotide sequence: TGTGCCAGCAGCCCTTCCGACAGAGACTATGGCTACACCTTC. Translation: CASSPSDRDYGYTF.

This chain links TRBV28 with TRBJ2-7; 11 nucleotides match TRBD1. V lost 6 bases and J lost 4; bases outside the gene matches: 8. The CDR3 spans 15 residues. The V gene's germline CDR1 is MDHEN and CDR2 SYDVKM. This CDR3 is CASSNRGTGGYEQYF. CDR3 bases: TGTGCCAGCAGCAACCGAGGGACAGGGGGTTACGAGCAGTACTTC.

The chain joins TRBV19 to TRBJ2-2; possibly TRBD1 for D (6 bases). V gave up 4 bases and J gave up 0 bases, with 15 bases separating them. Germline CDR1 and CDR2: LNHDA and SQIVND (reference sequence). The length of the CDR3 is 17 residues. Here the CDR3 DNA reads TGTGCCAGTAGTAAGAATGGGGGCAGAGCGAACACCGGGGAGCTGTTTTTT. This codes for CASSKNGGRANTGELFF.

The chain employs TRBV29-1 and TRBJ1-2; D possibly corresponds to TRBD1 (6 bases). Between the trimmed V and J ends, which lost 7 bases and 8 bases, there was a span of 17 bases. Germline assignment: CDR1 SQVTM and CDR2 ANQGSEA. This CDR3 is built from 12 residues. This CDR3 is CSAVEGESGYTF. The DNA of the CDR3 is TGCAGCGCGGTAGAGGGGGAGAGCGGCTACACCTTC.

This clone was picked up a small number of times. V is TRBV19 and J is TRBJ2-1; no clear D. This CDR3 spans 15 amino acids. The V and J ends lost 5 bases and 4 bases respectively, with 15 bases between them. Germline assignment: CDR1 LNHDA and CDR2 SQIVND (reference sequence). This chain's CDR3 is CASSSEHSAYNEQFF. Written as DNA, the CDR3 is TGTGCCAGTAGTTCTGAGCACTCCGCGTACAATGAGCAGTTCTTC.

The gene calls are TRBV10-3 and TRBJ2-3, with D tentatively TRBD2 (5 bases). The CDR3 is made up of 16 amino acids. Deletions cut 3 bases from V and 3 bases from J, with 16 bases between. From germline, CDR1 is ENHRY and CDR2 SYGVKD. CDR3 sequence (DNA): TGTGCCATCAGTGAATCGGCCCGACTAAAAACAGATACGCAGTATTTT. Residues: CAISESARLKTDTQYF.

This rearrangement joins TRBV5-4 to TRBJ1-4; D unclear. V dropped 4 bases and J dropped 0 bases, with 10 bases sitting between them. The CDR3 has 15 residues. CDR1 is SGHNT, CDR2 YYREEE, per germline (reference sequence). For the CDR3, the DNA is TGTGCCAGCAGCAATAGACTCGCAACTAATGAAAAACTGTTTTTT. It is translated as CASSNRLATNEKLFF.

This clone was observed a single time. V gene TRBV4-3 combines with J gene TRBJ2-2; 10 nucleotides align to TRBD1. The junction had 1 base not matched to a gene; V was cut back by 3 bases and J by 6 bases. Germline V gene data show CDR1 as LGHNA and CDR2 as YSLEER. The CDR3 spans 14 residues. CDR3 DNA sequence: TGCGCCAGCAGCCACGGGACAGGGGCCGGGGAGCTGTTTTTT. Amino acid sequence: CASSHGTGAGELFF.

This chain connects TRBV23-1 to TRBJ2-5; TRBD2 aligns across 9 bases. TRBV23-1 is given ORF status, its function remaining uncertain. Trimming cost V 4 bases and J 4 bases; bases outside gene matches: 16. This CDR3 comprises 18 residues. The CDR3 bases are TGCGCCAGCAGTCCCATTCTTGCTAGCGGGACGAAGGGAGAGACCCAGTACTTC. Translated, it gives CASSPILASGTKGETQYF.

The V and J genes are TRBV19 and TRBJ1-5, with TRBD1 identical over 8 bases. The CDR3 has 14 amino acids. The V segment lost 7 bases and the J segment 9 bases; nucleotides outside the gene matches: 11. Germline CDR1 LNHDA, CDR2 SQIVND (reference sequence). CDR3 residues: CASKGQVPYWPQHF. CDR3 sequence (DNA): TGTGCCAGTAAGGGACAGGTGCCTTACTGGCCCCAGCATTTT.

This chain links TRBV6-4 with TRBJ2-1; 7 positions match TRBD2. The CDR3 loop spans 16 amino acids. Germline CDR1 is MRHNA and CDR2 is SNTAGT. The junction had 16 bases not matched to a gene; V was cut back by 0 bases and J by 14 bases. For the CDR3, the DNA is TGTGCCAGCAGTGACTCGGAGGCTAGCGGACGGGCTATAAAGTTCTTC. Protein: CASSDSEASGRAIKFF.

V is TRBV5-6 and J is TRBJ1-5; D not certain. The V end was cut by 2 bases, the J end by 2 bases, with 14 bases between. CDR1 and CDR2 (germline): SGHDT, YYEEEE. The CDR3 length is 16 residues. CDR3 nucleotide sequence: TGTGCCAGCAGCTTTTTTTTGCCTACAGGCAATCAGCCCCAGCATTTT. This encodes CASSFFLPTGNQPQHF. Filled out from reference TRBV5-6 and TRBJ1-5, the complete variable domain reads DAGVTQSPTHLIKTRGQQVTLRCSPKSGHDTVSWYQQALGQGPQFIFQYYEEEERQRGNFPDRFSGHQFPNYSSELNVNALLLGDSALYLCASSFFLPTGNQPQHFGDGTRLSIL.

V and J are TRBV5-4 and TRBJ1-4; 7 bases are a match to TRBD1. Trimming took 4 bases from V and 5 from J; bases not matched to a gene: 8. This CDR3 is 15 amino acids long. From germline, CDR1 is SGHNT and CDR2 YYREEE (reference sequence). The CDR3 region has the DNA TGTGCCAGCAGCCTGAACAGGGGCCCCAATGAAAAACTGTTTTTT. Its protein product is CASSLNRGPNEKLFF.